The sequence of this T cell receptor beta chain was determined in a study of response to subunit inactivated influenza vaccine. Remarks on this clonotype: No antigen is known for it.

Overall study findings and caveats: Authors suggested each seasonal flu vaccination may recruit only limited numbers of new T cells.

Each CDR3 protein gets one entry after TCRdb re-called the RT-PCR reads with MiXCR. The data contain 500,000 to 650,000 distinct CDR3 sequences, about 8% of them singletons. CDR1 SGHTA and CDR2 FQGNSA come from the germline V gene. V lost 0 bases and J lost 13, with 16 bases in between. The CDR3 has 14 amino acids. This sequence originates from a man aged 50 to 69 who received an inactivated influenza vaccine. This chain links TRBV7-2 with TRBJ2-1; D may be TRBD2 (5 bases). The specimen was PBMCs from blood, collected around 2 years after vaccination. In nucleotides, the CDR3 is TGTGCCAGCAGCTTAGCAGCGGCTGGGCTCTTACAGTTCTTC. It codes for CASSLAAAGLLQFF.